The 24 T cell receptor beta chains given below trace back to one sample, sequenced in a study of shared clonotypes between healthy human individuals. Repertoires were generated with immunoSEQ multiplex PCR, while TCRdb's copy carries only in-frame clones and drops some. The data contain 2 million to 3 million clones, roughly nine tenths of them singletons. The material sequenced was naive CD4+ T cells sorted from blood. Stated subset: CD45RA+ positively selected. The source is a man aged 18-30 years in good health.

The chain combines TRBV6-5 with TRBJ2-7, with TRBD1 as a possible D gene (7 bases). This CDR3 is built from 15 residues. Trimming cost V 7 bases and J 3 bases, with 19 bases left between them. Germline-derived CDR1 and CDR2 are MNHEY and SVGAGI. Here the CDR3 reads CASTNSRGVDYEQYF. DNA for the CDR3: TGTGCCAGCACAAATTCCAGGGGGGTCGACTACGAGCAGTACTTC.

This sequence joins TRBV5-5 and TRBJ2-3; tentatively, D is TRBD1 (6 bases). The V end was cut by 4 bases, the J end by 0 bases, with 12 bases between. CDR3 length: 15 residues. From germline, CDR1 is SGHKS and CDR2 YYEKEE (reference sequence). The CDR3 coding sequence is TGTGCCAGCAGCATGAGGACAGAAAGCACAGATACGCAGTATTTT. Encoded protein: CASSMRTESTDTQYF.

The chain is built from TRBV5-1 and TRBJ2-2; no reliable D call. From germline, CDR1 is SGHRS and CDR2 YFSETQ. Trimming took 4 bases from V and 3 from J, leaving 10 bases between them. The CDR3 covers 14 residues. The DNA of the CDR3 is TGCGCCAGCAGCGGACCCTATCACACCGGGGAGCTGTTTTTT. Its translation is CASSGPYHTGELFF.

This clone was detected only once. This rearrangement joins TRBV4-3 to TRBJ1-1, with D maybe TRBD1 (6 bases). The ends were cut back, 4 bases at V and 1 base at J, with 10 bases in the middle. The CDR3 totals 14 residues. CDR1 is LGHNA, CDR2 YSLEER, per germline. This chain's CDR3 is CASSRAQGNTEAFF. The CDR3 DNA reads TGCGCCAGCAGCCGGGCACAGGGGAACACTGAAGCTTTCTTT.

Comments on this clone: The same CDR3 arises from other DNA sequences in this sample as well. The chain carries TRBV18 and TRBJ2-3, with 8 bases identical to TRBD1. Unmatched junction bases numbered 0, after V lost 0 bases and J lost 1 base. The CDR3 covers 15 residues. Germline V gene sequence: CDR1 KGHSH, CDR2 LQKENI. CDR3 in amino acids: CASSPPGQGTDTQYF. CDR3 DNA sequence: TGTGCCAGCTCACCACCGGGACAGGGCACAGATACGCAGTATTTT.

This chain uses TRBV28 with TRBJ1-5; D is ambiguous. Trimming removed 2 bases at V and 3 bases at J, with 11 bases between. This CDR3 has 15 amino acids. Germline lookup yields CDR1 MDHEN and CDR2 SYDVKM. The CDR3 loop is CASSLPSSFNQPQHF. Here the CDR3 DNA reads TGTGCCAGCAGTTTACCCTCCTCTTTCAATCAGCCCCAGCATTTT.

The rearrangement links TRBV9 to TRBJ1-6; a weak D match, TRBD1 (6 bases). The CDR3 is 15 amino acids. CDR1 is SGDLS, CDR2 YYNGEE, per germline. V lost 0 bases and J 10 bases, leaving 14 bases between the germline ends. DNA for the CDR3: TGTGCCAGCAGCGTAGCGCAGGGGAGCGGATCACCCCTCCACTTT. Its protein is CASSVAQGSGSPLHF.

This clone was seen only a few times. The chain carries TRBV10-1 and TRBJ2-7; unclear D gene. CDR3 length equals 15 residues. Deletions cut 2 bases from V and 6 bases from J, with 17 bases between. Germline lookup yields CDR1 WNHNN and CDR2 SYGVQD (reference sequence). Here the CDR3 reads CASSEGPRPLAEQYF. As DNA, the CDR3 is TGCGCCAGCAGTGAGGGGCCCCGACCCCTTGCCGAGCAGTACTTC.

This clone was found once. The chain links TRBV9 to TRBJ2-7; a weak D match, TRBD2 (5 bases). The V gene's germline CDR1 is SGDLS and CDR2 YYNGEE. V was pared by 0 bases and J by 4 bases, with 14 bases between. The CDR3 runs 15 residues. CDR3 nucleotide sequence: TGTGCCAGCAGCGTAGGTAGCCTAGCTGGTTACGAGCAGTACTTC. It codes for CASSVGSLAGYEQYF. The complete variable domain, with remaining parts taken from reference TRBV9 and TRBJ2-7, reads DSGVTQTPKHLITATGQRVTLRCSPRSGDLSVYWYQQSLDQGLQFLIQYYNGEERAKGNILERFSAQQFPDLHSELNLSSLELGDSALYFCASSVGSLAGYEQYFGPGTRLTVT.

The CDR3 reads CASSLDFSYNSPLHF. CDR3 DNA: TGTGCCAGCAGCTTGGATTTTTCCTATAATTCACCCCTCCACTTT. The gene calls are TRBV7-2 and TRBJ1-6, with D hard to call. Germline CDR1 reads SGHTA; CDR2 reads FQGNSA. There are 15 residues in the CDR3. Trimming cost V 3 bases and J 1 base, with 7 bases left between them. The variable domain in full, with the rest retrieved from reference TRBV7-2 and TRBJ1-6, is GAGVSQSPSNKVTEKGKDVELRCDPISGHTALYWYRQSLGQGLEFLIYFQGNSAPDKSGLPSDRFSAERTGGSVSTLTIQRTQQEDSAVYLCASSLDFSYNSPLHFGNGTRLTVT.

The chain combines TRBV4-1 with TRBJ1-5, with D possibly being TRBD1 (6 bases). This CDR3 has 15 residues. Between the trimmed V and J ends, which lost 1 base and 3 bases, there was a span of 10 bases. CDR1 and CDR2 from the germline V gene are MGHRA and YSYEKL. The CDR3 sequence is CASSQGDKDNQPQHF. CDR3 coding DNA: TGCGCCAGCAGCCAAGGGGACAAGGACAATCAGCCCCAGCATTTT.

This chain connects TRBV19 to TRBJ1-2, with D unclear. This CDR3 has 15 amino acids. Trimming left V 3 bases short and J 7 bases short, with 18 bases between. Germline lookup yields CDR1 LNHDA and CDR2 SQIVND (reference sequence). CDR3 protein: CASSIGKYIETGYTF. Here the CDR3 DNA reads TGTGCCAGTAGTATTGGGAAGTATATAGAGACTGGCTACACCTTC.

In its sample, this clone was seen once. The chain is built from TRBV4-1 and TRBJ2-5; D unresolved. CDR3 size: 15 residues. V lost 5 bases and J 5 bases, leaving 18 bases between the germline ends. Germline V gene lookup returns CDR1 MGHRA and CDR2 YSYEKL. CDR3 residues: CASSTTFRPSETQYF. The CDR3, as DNA: TGCGCCAGCAGCACGACATTCAGACCAAGCGAGACCCAGTACTTC.

This clone occurred a few times. The V and J genes are TRBV7-8 and TRBJ1-5; D is uncertain. CDR1 is SGHVS, CDR2 FQNEAQ, per germline. Trimming shortened V by 4 bases and J by 7 bases, and 8 bases separated the two germline ends. This CDR3 contains 12 residues. The DNA for the CDR3 is TGTGCCAGCAGCTCAACCACACAGCCCCAGCATTTT. It is translated as CASSSTTQPQHF.

In the case of this clone: At the DNA level, this CDR3 is encoded by other sequences in the same sample as well. The chain employs TRBV5-1 and TRBJ2-3; 14 bases fit TRBD2. This CDR3 has 16 residues. The junction had 5 bases not matched to a gene; V was cut back by 4 bases and J by 4 bases. The germline V gene has CDR1 SGHRS and CDR2 YFSETQ. Here the CDR3 DNA reads TGCGCCAGCAGCCCCGGACTAGCGGGGGGCTCAGATACGCAGTATTTT. It yields the protein CASSPGLAGGSDTQYF.

The chain joins TRBV5-1 to TRBJ2-6; D not certain. The germline V gene encodes CDR1 SGHRS and CDR2 YFSETQ. Trimming pared 2 bases from V and 1 base from J, leaving 13 bases between. The CDR3 is 17 residues long. The CDR3 reads CASSLNPVGSGANVLTF. For the CDR3, the DNA is TGCGCCAGCAGCTTAAACCCGGTGGGGTCTGGGGCCAACGTCCTGACTTTC. The variable domain in full, completed from reference TRBV5-1 and TRBJ2-6, reads KAGVTQTPRYLIKTRGQQVTLSCSPISGHRSVSWYQQTPGQGLQFLFEYFSETQRNKGNFPGRFSGRQFSNSRSEMNVSTLELGDSALYLCASSLNPVGSGANVLTFGAGSRLTVL.

This chain connects TRBV29-1 to TRBJ1-1; TRBD1 aligns across 11 bases. The CDR3 has 14 residues. The junction had 9 bases not matched to a gene; V was cut back by 5 bases and J by 7 bases. The germline gives CDR1 SQVTM, CDR2 ANQGSEA. CDR3 residues: CSVLWTGGKNEAFF. In DNA form, the CDR3 reads TGCAGCGTTCTTTGGACAGGGGGCAAGAATGAAGCTTTCTTT.

The chain joins TRBV9 to TRBJ1-4, with 7 bases fitting TRBD1. The CDR3 totals 16 residues. J was trimmed by 5 bases and V by 4 bases; bases with no gene match: 11. Germline V gives CDR1 SGDLS, CDR2 YYNGEE. CDR3 sequence reads: CASSLRGRGLNEKLFF. CDR3 coding DNA: TGTGCCAGCAGCCTAAGGGGGAGGGGGCTCAATGAAAAACTGTTTTTT.

This clone was picked up one time. The rearrangement joins TRBV7-2 to TRBJ2-3, with D tentatively TRBD2 (5 bases). Germline CDR1 and CDR2: SGHTA and FQGNSA. V gave up 7 bases and J gave up 6 bases, with 17 bases separating them. The CDR3 runs to 14 residues. The CDR3 here is CASKRDAPADTQYF. DNA of the CDR3: TGTGCCAGCAAACGGGATGCCCCTGCCGATACGCAGTATTTT.

This clone was detected once. This rearrangement joins TRBV12-5 to TRBJ1-1, with D hard to call. This CDR3 contains 13 residues. CDR1 is LGHNT and CDR2 is FRNRAP in the germline V gene. The ends were cut back, 6 bases at V and 0 bases at J, with 8 bases in the middle. The CDR3 is CASGNSMNTEAFF. The CDR3 coding sequence is TGTGCTAGTGGGAACAGTATGAACACTGAAGCTTTCTTT.

The chain combines TRBV5-1 with TRBJ2-3, with a possible D match to TRBD2 (6 bases). The CDR3 contains 17 residues. Germline CDR1 is SGHRS and CDR2 is YFSETQ. V was shortened by 4 bases and J by 3 bases, with 21 bases between the two germline ends. The DNA for the CDR3 is TGCGCCAGCAGCCGGGGCGGAGGGCCCTCGGGGACAGATACGCAGTATTTT. Protein sequence: CASSRGGGPSGTDTQYF.

The chain carries TRBV5-6 and TRBJ2-4; 9 bases align to TRBD2. Germline lookup yields CDR1 SGHDT and CDR2 YYEEEE. The CDR3 is made up of 12 amino acids. J lost 13 bases, V lost 7 bases, and 9 bases had no gene match. The CDR3 DNA follows: TGTGCCAGCGAACCGCGCGGGGGGGACCAGTACTTC. Residues: CASEPRGGDQYF.

The chain couples TRBV28 to TRBJ1-2; D uncertain. CDR3 length: 13 residues. Trimming removed 2 bases from V and 4 bases from J, with 8 bases in between. CDR1 MDHEN and CDR2 SYDVKM come from the germline V gene. This chain's CDR3 is CASSLLSAYGYTF. CDR3 nucleotides: TGTGCCAGCAGTTTACTTTCAGCCTATGGCTACACCTTC.

Concerning this clone itself: The identical CDR3 is also encoded by other nucleotide sequences in the sample. The chain employs TRBV6-5 and TRBJ1-1; unclear D gene. Germline values: CDR1 MNHEY, CDR2 SVGAGI. This CDR3 comprises 14 residues. The ends were cut back, 0 bases at V and 1 base at J, with 6 bases in the middle. The CDR3 sequence is CASSYSSPNTEAFF. For the CDR3, the DNA is TGTGCCAGCAGTTACTCGAGCCCGAACACTGAAGCTTTCTTT.